A single sample is the source of the 8 T cell receptor beta chains below, sequenced in a study of T cells after yellow fever vaccination. A single record per CDR3 protein comes from TCRdb applying MiXCR to the 5' RACE reads. The data show 310,000 or so distinct CDR3 sequences, with around 6.8% seen just once and roughly a sixth held by the top ten. This specimen consisted of PBMCs, obtained about 49 days after the first yellow fever vaccination. These receptors originate from a young man who received the YFV17D yellow fever vaccine.

This clonotype was observed a handful of times. This chain joins TRBV7-2 and TRBJ2-1; D ambiguous. CDR1 and CDR2 (germline): SGHTA, FQGNSA. V shed 6 bases and J shed 2 bases, with 8 bases lying between them. The CDR3 has 13 residues. In DNA, the CDR3 is TGTGCCAGCAGTGAAAGTGCCTACAATGAGCAGTTCTTC. Translation: CASSESAYNEQFF. The complete variable domain, with remaining parts taken from reference TRBV7-2 and TRBJ2-1, reads GAGVSQSPSNKVTEKGKDVELRCDPISGHTALYWYRQSLGQGLEFLIYFQGNSAPDKSGLPSDRFSAERTGGSVSTLTIQRTQQEDSAVYLCASSESAYNEQFFGPGTRLTVL.

At least ten counts were recorded for this clonotype. The genes are TRBV12-3 or TRBV12-4 and TRBJ2-2, with 7 bases aligning to TRBD1. With 6 bases clipped from V and 0 bases from J, the junction kept 7 bases outside the gene matches. The CDR3 has 16 residues. The CDR3 region has the DNA TGTGCCAGCAGCAACGGACAGGTTCCGAACACCGGGGAGCTGTTTTTT. This encodes CASSNGQVPNTGELFF.

A few counts support this clonotype. CDR3 bases: TGTGCCAGCAGTTTAACATCGAACTACGAGCAGTACGTC. Its protein product is CASSLTSNYEQYV. The chain couples TRBV6-6 to TRBJ2-7; D is unclear. Trimming pared 4 bases from V and 3 bases from J, leaving 10 bases between. CDR3 length: 13 residues. The germline gives CDR1 MNHNY, CDR2 SVGAGI (reference sequence).

The rearrangement links TRBV18 to TRBJ1-1; D possibly corresponds to TRBD1 (5 bases). This CDR3 comprises 18 residues. V lost 3 bases and J 2 bases, leaving 22 bases between the germline ends. The germline CDR1 and CDR2 sequences are KGHSH and LQKENI. The CDR3 loop reads CASSPNGIVRGGNTEAFF. Here the CDR3 DNA reads TGTGCCAGCTCACCCAACGGTATTGTCCGTGGGGGTAACACTGAAGCTTTCTTT.

The chain has TRBV5-5 and TRBJ1-1; no clear D. The V end was cut by 4 bases, the J end by 5 bases, with 15 bases between. Germline V CDR1 and CDR2: SGHKS, YYEKEE (reference sequence). The CDR3 totals 14 residues. CDR3 loop: CASSPRGSETEAFF. The CDR3 DNA follows: TGTGCCAGCAGCCCTAGAGGCTCCGAGACTGAAGCTTTCTTT. Complete variable domain (other parts from reference TRBV5-5 and TRBJ1-1): DAGVTQSPTHLIKTRGQQVTLRCSPISGHKSVSWYQQVLGQGPQFIFQYYEKEERGRGNFPDRFSARQFPNYSSELNVNALLLGDSALYLCASSPRGSETEAFFGQGTRLTVV.

The sample holds many counts of this clonotype. CDR3 sequence: CASSEKGSFYNEQFF. In DNA form, the CDR3 reads TGTGCCAGCAGTGAAAAGGGGTCGTTCTACAATGAGCAGTTCTTC. This sequence joins TRBV2 and TRBJ2-1; possible D gene TRBD1, 5 bases. CDR1 and CDR2 (germline): SNHLY, FYNNEI. The CDR3 spans 15 residues. V lost 2 bases and J lost 3, with 11 bases in between.

The gene calls are TRBV11-2 and TRBJ2-1; the D is unclear. This CDR3 contains 18 residues. Germline V gene lookup returns CDR1 SGHAT and CDR2 FQNNGV. Between the trimmed V and J ends, which lost 1 base and 0 bases, there was a span of 16 bases. The CDR3 DNA reads as TGTGCCAGCAGCTTAGTGGTGGTTGCCGTCAACTCCTACAATGAGCAGTTCTTC. It specifies CASSLVVVAVNSYNEQFF.

This chain uses TRBV5-1 with TRBJ1-2; weak D call: TRBD1 (6 bases). Trimming removed 6 bases from V and 8 bases from J, with 14 bases in between. The CDR3 consists of 12 residues. CDR1 SGHRS and CDR2 YFSETQ come from the germline V gene. In DNA, the CDR3 is TGCGCCAGCAATGCGGAGGGGGACGGCTACACCTTC. It specifies CASNAEGDGYTF. The entire variable domain, with the rest obtained from reference TRBV5-1 and TRBJ1-2, is as follows: KAGVTQTPRYLIKTRGQQVTLSCSPISGHRSVSWYQQTPGQGLQFLFEYFSETQRNKGNFPGRFSGRQFSNSRSEMNVSTLELGDSALYLCASNAEGDGYTFGSGTRLTVV.